This T cell receptor (beta chain) was sequenced for a study of shared clonotypes between healthy human individuals. Study-wide results and caveats: Among the subsets, naive ones generally showed larger estimated richness than memory ones. Some clonotypes were shared by all four sorted-subset donors, while others were not shared. The non-shared ones had lower generation probabilities than the shared ones.

Note on this clone: As yet, its antigen is unknown.

Deep level was the assay's run setting. Here immunoSEQ multiplex PCR was the method, and the copy in TCRdb shows in-frame clones only, minus some. The top ten clones hold around 10% of a sample with a few hundred thousand clones, approximately 79% of them seen once. A CD45RA+ naive subset and a CD45RA-negative memory subset were split from CD4+ cells. This clonotype was obtained from a man aged 30 to 45 in good health. Input material: memory CD4+ T cells sorted from blood. The subset: CD45RA-negative fraction.

CDR3 sequence reads: CASSLDPVRTEAFF. Written as DNA, the CDR3 is TGTGCCAGCAGCTTAGATCCGGTGCGCACTGAAGCTTTCTTT. This chain uses TRBV7-8 with TRBJ1-1; D gene uncertain. There are 14 residues in the CDR3. From germline, CDR1 is SGHVS and CDR2 FQNEAQ. V lost 1 base to trimming and J lost 4 bases, with 10 bases between them.